Presented here are 17 T cell receptor beta chains from one specimen sequenced in a study of T cell changes during pregnancy in multiple sclerosis. Here immunoSEQ multiplex PCR was the method, and the copy in TCRdb shows in-frame clones only, minus some. In the table there are under 55,000 clones, about 90% of which are singletons. The specimen comprised CD8+ T cells from peripheral blood mononuclear cells, sampled after pregnancy. The receptors originated from a female donor with multiple sclerosis, enrolled in a pregnancy study.

CDR3 loop: CASSRRGILETQYF. CDR3 DNA sequence: TGTGCCAGCAGCCGACGGGGAATCCTAGAGACCCAGTACTTC. The chain uses TRBV13 and TRBJ2-5; tentative D call: TRBD2 (5 bases). The CDR3 is 14 residues long. Trimming pared 5 bases from V and 4 bases from J, leaving 14 bases between. CDR1 PRHDT and CDR2 FYEKMQ come from the germline V gene (reference sequence).

The chain is built from TRBV6-6 and TRBJ2-5, with a possible D match to TRBD2 (6 bases). CDR3 size: 15 residues. V gave up 0 bases and J gave up 5 bases, with 13 bases separating them. Germline CDR1 is MNHNY and CDR2 is SVGAGI (reference sequence). This CDR3 is CASSYSTAGRETQYF. In DNA form, the CDR3 reads TGTGCCAGCAGTTACTCGACCGCGGGAAGGGAGACCCAGTACTTC.

The chain carries TRBV10-3 and TRBJ2-5; TRBD1 is a possible D gene (6 bases). Trimming removed 0 bases at V and 4 bases at J, with 12 bases between. The CDR3 extends over 15 amino acids. Germline lookup yields CDR1 ENHRY and CDR2 SYGVKD. CDR3 amino acids: CAISESQGAGETQYF. The CDR3 DNA is TGTGCCATCAGTGAGTCACAGGGAGCAGGAGAGACCCAGTACTTC.

The J gene is TRBJ1-2, the V gene TRBV7-6, with 7 bases matching TRBD1. CDR1 is SGHVS, CDR2 FNYEAQ, per germline. With V trimmed by 1 base and J by 8 bases, 4 bases remained unmatched. CDR3 size: 13 residues. This CDR3 is CASSLGEGAGYTF. CDR3 in DNA: TGTGCCAGCAGCTTAGGTGAGGGGGCCGGCTACACCTTC.

V is TRBV19 and J is TRBJ2-1; D might be TRBD1 (6 bases). V lost 3 bases to trimming and J lost 6 bases, with 9 bases between them. The CDR3 contains 13 residues. CDR1 and CDR2 from the germline V gene are LNHDA and SQIVND (reference sequence). In DNA form, the CDR3 reads TGTGCCAGTAGTATCATAGGGGGCAATGAGCAGTTCTTC. Protein: CASSIIGGNEQFF.

This clone was counted between two and nine times. The J gene is TRBJ1-1, the V gene TRBV5-1, with TRBD1 matching 8 bases. Germline loops: CDR1 SGHRS, CDR2 YFSETQ. This CDR3 is 13 amino acids long. V shed 3 bases, J shed 4 bases, and the junction held 2 bases outside the gene matches. CDR3 loop: CASSWTGPTEAFF. In nucleotides, the CDR3 is TGCGCCAGCAGCTGGACAGGGCCCACTGAAGCTTTCTTT.

The sample holds one count of this clone. This chain connects TRBV19 to TRBJ2-2; 9 nucleotides align to TRBD2. This CDR3 has 14 amino acids. V dropped 9 bases and J dropped 10; count of bases not matched to a gene: 12. Germline CDR1 and CDR2: LNHDA and SQIVND (reference sequence). CDR3 amino acids: CASLPSGGLEELFF. Written as DNA, the CDR3 is TGTGCCAGCCTACCCAGCGGGGGGCTTGAGGAGCTGTTTTTT.

The J gene is TRBJ1-2, the V gene TRBV19, with a weak D call TRBD1 (6 bases). From germline, CDR1 is LNHDA and CDR2 SQIVND (reference sequence). Trimming stripped 7 bases from V and 3 bases from J, with 9 bases between. CDR3 length: 12 amino acids. The CDR3 is CASNPGDYGYTF. CDR3 in DNA: TGTGCCAGTAATCCAGGGGACTATGGCTACACCTTC.

This clone was seen only once. The chain couples TRBV7-3 to TRBJ2-2; D might be TRBD2 (5 bases). V dropped 8 bases and J dropped 4 bases, with 8 bases sitting between them. Germline V gene sequence: CDR1 SGHTA, CDR2 FQGTGA. The CDR3 extends over 12 amino acids. CDR3 in DNA: TGTGCCAGCCTGGCGGGCACCGGGGAGCTGTTTTTT. It specifies CASLAGTGELFF.

The rearrangement uses TRBV6-5 and TRBJ1-1, with D tentatively TRBD1 (5 bases). The CDR3 has 14 amino acids. Looked up from germline, CDR1 is MNHEY and CDR2 is SVGAGI. Trimming removed 2 bases from V and 0 bases from J, with 7 bases in between. The CDR3 loop is CASSYGGMNTEAFF. The CDR3 DNA reads TGTGCCAGCAGTTACGGGGGGATGAACACTGAAGCTTTCTTT.

V gene TRBV21-1 combines with J gene TRBJ1-5. TRBV21-1 is noted as a pseudogene. The CDR3 sequence is 17 residues long. The CDR3 is CASSKRPEDWRNQPQHF. In DNA form, the CDR3 reads TGTGCCAGCAGCAAAAGGCCTGAGGACTGGCGCAATCAGCCCCAGCATTTT.

The V and J genes are TRBV6-5 and TRBJ1-1, with TRBD1 identical over 8 bases. The CDR3 totals 13 residues. In germline, CDR1 is MNHEY, CDR2 SVGAGI. V gave up 7 bases and J gave up 5 bases; unmatched junction bases: 6. The CDR3 loop reads CASKDREWTEAFF. The CDR3 coding sequence is TGTGCCAGCAAGGACAGGGAATGGACTGAAGCTTTCTTT.

This chain links TRBV19 with TRBJ1-1, with 7 bases matching TRBD1. The CDR3 contains 14 residues. After removal of 4 bases from V and 3 bases from J, the junction contained 5 bases not matched to a gene. Germline V gives CDR1 LNHDA, CDR2 SQIVND (reference sequence). The CDR3 spells CASSTHRGYTEAFF. CDR3 DNA: TGTGCCAGTAGTACTCACAGGGGTTACACTGAAGCTTTCTTT.

The CDR3 DNA sequence: TGTGCCAGCAGGGACGGACTGACCACTGAAGCTTTCTTT. Translation gives CASRDGLTTEAFF. The chain uses TRBV6-5 and TRBJ1-1; D is ambiguous. Trimming left V 6 bases short and J 4 bases short, with 12 bases between. This CDR3 comprises 13 residues. Germline loops: CDR1 MNHEY, CDR2 SVGAGI.

V is TRBV5-4 and J is TRBJ2-2; a weak D match, TRBD2 (5 bases). The length of the CDR3 is 16 residues. The germline CDR1 and CDR2 sequences are SGHNT and YYREEE (reference sequence). V lost 4 bases and J 0 bases, leaving 13 bases between the germline ends. The CDR3 DNA follows: TGTGCCAGCAGCCCCGTGACGGGGACGAACACCGGGGAGCTGTTTTTT. This gives the protein CASSPVTGTNTGELFF.

The chain combines TRBV29-1 with TRBJ1-2; 9 bases line up with TRBD1. CDR1 is SQVTM and CDR2 is ANQGSEA in the germline V gene. Losses at the gene ends were 7 bases for V and 3 bases for J; bases not matched to a gene: 6. This CDR3 is built from 13 residues. The CDR3 spells CSGGQGEDYGYTF. CDR3 coding DNA: TGCAGCGGGGGACAGGGAGAGGACTATGGCTACACCTTC.

This sequence joins TRBV5-1 and TRBJ1-2; D perhaps matches TRBD1 (6 bases). The CDR3 is 16 residues long. The V end lost 4 bases, the J end lost 3 bases, and 19 bases lay between the germline ends. From germline, CDR1 is SGHRS and CDR2 YFSETQ. The CDR3 protein is CASSPEPDRSYYGYTF. Here the CDR3 DNA reads TGCGCCAGCAGCCCGGAGCCCGACAGGAGCTACTATGGCTACACCTTC.